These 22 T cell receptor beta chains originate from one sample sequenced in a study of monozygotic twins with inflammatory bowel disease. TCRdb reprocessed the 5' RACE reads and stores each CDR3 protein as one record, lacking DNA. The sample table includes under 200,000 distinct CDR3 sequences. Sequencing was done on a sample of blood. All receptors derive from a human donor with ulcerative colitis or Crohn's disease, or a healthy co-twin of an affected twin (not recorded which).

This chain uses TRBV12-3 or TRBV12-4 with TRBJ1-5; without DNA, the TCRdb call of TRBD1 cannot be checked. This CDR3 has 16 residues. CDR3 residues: CASSPQGRGSNQPQHF.

CDR3 region: CASSYSQETQYF. The V call is TRBV6-5, the J call TRBJ2-5. CDR3 size: 12 residues. The germline V gene encodes CDR1 MNHEY and CDR2 SVGAGI.

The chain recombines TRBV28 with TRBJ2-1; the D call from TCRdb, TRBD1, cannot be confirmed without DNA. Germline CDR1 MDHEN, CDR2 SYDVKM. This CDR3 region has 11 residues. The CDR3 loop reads CASKWGNEQFF.

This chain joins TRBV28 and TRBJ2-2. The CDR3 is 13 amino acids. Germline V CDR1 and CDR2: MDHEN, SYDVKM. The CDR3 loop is CASSPLKTGELFF.

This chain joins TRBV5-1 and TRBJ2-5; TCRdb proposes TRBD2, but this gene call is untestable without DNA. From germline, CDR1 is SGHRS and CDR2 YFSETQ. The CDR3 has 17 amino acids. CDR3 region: CASSPQGASGRIETQYF.

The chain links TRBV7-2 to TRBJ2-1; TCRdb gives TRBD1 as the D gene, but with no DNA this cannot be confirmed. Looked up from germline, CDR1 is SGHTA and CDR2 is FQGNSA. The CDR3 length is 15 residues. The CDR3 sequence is CASSNGEGAYNEQFF.

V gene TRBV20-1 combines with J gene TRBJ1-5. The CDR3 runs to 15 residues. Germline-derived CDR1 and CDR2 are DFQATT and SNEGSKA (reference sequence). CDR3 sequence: CSARRRGGGNQPQHF.

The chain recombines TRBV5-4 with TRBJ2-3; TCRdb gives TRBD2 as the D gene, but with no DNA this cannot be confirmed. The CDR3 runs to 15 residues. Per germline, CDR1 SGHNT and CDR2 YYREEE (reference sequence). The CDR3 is CASSFQRGSTDTQYF.

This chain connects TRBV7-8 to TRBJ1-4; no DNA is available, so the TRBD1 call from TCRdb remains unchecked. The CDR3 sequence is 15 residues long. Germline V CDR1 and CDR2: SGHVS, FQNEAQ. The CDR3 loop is CASSPPGTGRKKLFF.

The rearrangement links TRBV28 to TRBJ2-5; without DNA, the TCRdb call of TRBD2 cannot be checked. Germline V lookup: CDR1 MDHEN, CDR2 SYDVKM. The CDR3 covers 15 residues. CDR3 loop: CASSPRGGSLETQYF. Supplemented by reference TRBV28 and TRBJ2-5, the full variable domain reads DVKVTQSSRYLVKRTGEKVFLECVQDMDHENMFWYRQDPGLGLRLIYFSYDVKMKEKGDIPEGYSVSREKKERFSLILESASTNQTSMYLCASSPRGGSLETQYFGPGTRLLVL.

The CDR3 sequence: CASSLSGTQYF. This chain connects TRBV27 to TRBJ2-5. Germline lookup yields CDR1 MNHEY and CDR2 SMNVEV (reference sequence). CDR3 length: 11 amino acids.

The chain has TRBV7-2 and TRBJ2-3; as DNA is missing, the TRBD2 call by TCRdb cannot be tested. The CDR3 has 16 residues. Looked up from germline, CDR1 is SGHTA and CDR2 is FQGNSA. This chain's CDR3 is CASSGRTSGSADTQYF.

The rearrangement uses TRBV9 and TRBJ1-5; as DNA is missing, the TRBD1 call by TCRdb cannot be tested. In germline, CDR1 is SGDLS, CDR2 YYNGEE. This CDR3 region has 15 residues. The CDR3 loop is CASSVDQGSNQPQHF. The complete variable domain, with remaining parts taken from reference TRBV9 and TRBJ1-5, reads DSGVTQTPKHLITATGQRVTLRCSPRSGDLSVYWYQQSLDQGLQFLIQYYNGEERAKGNILERFSAQQFPDLHSELNLSSLELGDSALYFCASSVDQGSNQPQHFGDGTRLSIL.

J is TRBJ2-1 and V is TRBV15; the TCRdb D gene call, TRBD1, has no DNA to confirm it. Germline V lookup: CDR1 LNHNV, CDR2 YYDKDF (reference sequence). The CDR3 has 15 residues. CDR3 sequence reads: CATSRERDSYNEQFF.

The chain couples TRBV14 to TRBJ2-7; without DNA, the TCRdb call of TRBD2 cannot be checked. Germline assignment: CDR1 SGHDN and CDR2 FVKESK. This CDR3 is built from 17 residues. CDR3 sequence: CASSLTSALLKRNEQYF. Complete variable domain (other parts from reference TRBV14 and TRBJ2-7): EAGVTQFPSHSVIEKGQTVTLRCDPISGHDNLYWYRRVMGKEIKFLLHFVKESKQDESGMPNNRFLAERTGGTYSTLKVQPAELEDSGVYFCASSLTSALLKRNEQYFGPGTRLTVT.

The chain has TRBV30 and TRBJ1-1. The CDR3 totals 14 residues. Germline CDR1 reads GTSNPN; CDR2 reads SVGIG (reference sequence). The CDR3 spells CAWGLHGLNTEAFF.

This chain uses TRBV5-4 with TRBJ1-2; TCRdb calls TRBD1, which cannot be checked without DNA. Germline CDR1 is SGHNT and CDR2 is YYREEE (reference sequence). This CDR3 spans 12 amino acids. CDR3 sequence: CASSIDRAGYTF.

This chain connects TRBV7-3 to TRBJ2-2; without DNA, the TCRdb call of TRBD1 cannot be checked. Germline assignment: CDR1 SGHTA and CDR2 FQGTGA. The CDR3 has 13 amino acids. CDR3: CASSLTRDGELFF.

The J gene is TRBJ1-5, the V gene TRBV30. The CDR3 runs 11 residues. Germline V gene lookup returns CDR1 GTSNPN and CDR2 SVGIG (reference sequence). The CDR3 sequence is CAWGERGPQHF.

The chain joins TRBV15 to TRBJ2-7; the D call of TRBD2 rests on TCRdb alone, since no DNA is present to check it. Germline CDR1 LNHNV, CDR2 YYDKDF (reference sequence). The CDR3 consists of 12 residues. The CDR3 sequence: CATSTSGYEQYF. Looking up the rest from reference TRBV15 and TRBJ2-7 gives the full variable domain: DAMVIQNPRYQVTQFGKPVTLSCSQTLNHNVMYWYQQKSSQAPKLLFHYYDKDFNNEADTPDNFQSRRPNTSFCFLDIRSPGLGDTAMYLCATSTSGYEQYFGPGTRLTVT.

CDR3 region: CASSAALAGVSRTQYF. This rearrangement joins TRBV5-1 to TRBJ2-3; TCRdb outputs TRBD2, but without DNA this stays unchecked. This CDR3 has 16 residues. The V gene's germline CDR1 is SGHRS and CDR2 YFSETQ.

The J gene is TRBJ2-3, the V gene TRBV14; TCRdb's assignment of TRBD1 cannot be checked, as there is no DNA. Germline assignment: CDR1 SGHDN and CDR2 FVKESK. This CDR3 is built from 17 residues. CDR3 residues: CASSQPLTGTHTDTQYF.